Sequencing of this T cell receptor beta chain was carried out in a study of cytomegalovirus exposure and HLA in healthy donors. Both 60 Vbeta primers and 13 Jbeta primers went into the PCR. The data were produced by immunoSEQ multiplex PCR, yet TCRdb's version contains in-frame clones alone and is incomplete. The repertoire consists of over 100,000 clones, with approximately 80% occurring once and the leading ten covering roughly 0.92%. The CDR3 sequence is 13 residues long. Germline V gene lookup returns CDR1 SGDLS and CDR2 YYNGEE. V lost 0 bases, J lost 10 bases, and 11 bases lay in between. Concerning this clone itself: Its antigen is undetermined.

Findings and caveats of the study: According to the study, approximately 150 TCR beta chains were cytomegalovirus-associated.

This TCR came from a woman aged 30 to 39 in good health and CMV-seronegative. The V gene is TRBV9, the J gene TRBJ2-1; D unclear. Sequenced sample: PBMCs. This CDR3 reads CASSVEVAVEQFF. The CDR3 DNA sequence: TGTGCCAGCAGCGTAGAGGTAGCTGTGGAGCAGTTCTTC.